These 4 T cell receptor beta chains were all obtained from the same sample, sequenced in a study of T-cell reconstitution after alpha-beta-depleted transplantation in children. The library targeted TCRbeta and was prepared with unique molecular identifiers. TCRdb reprocessed the PCR reads via MiXCR and lists one record per CDR3 protein. The table includes 250,000 to 300,000 distinct CDR3 sequences, around 9.6% detected once. Sequenced material: PBMCs from the stem cell graft donor, taken from the stem cell graft. The receptors were gathered from a human donor who donated a stem cell graft to a child with SCID.

This clonotype was observed a few times. This chain joins TRBV5-6 and TRBJ2-2, with a possible D match to TRBD2 (5 bases). The V gene's germline CDR1 is SGHDT and CDR2 YYEEEE. The V and J ends lost 2 bases and 6 bases respectively, with 11 bases between them. The CDR3 spans 14 residues. The CDR3 sequence: CASSFPQEAGELFF. The CDR3 nucleotides are TGTGCCAGCAGCTTCCCCCAGGAGGCCGGGGAGCTGTTTTTT. The entire variable domain, with the rest obtained from reference TRBV5-6 and TRBJ2-2, is as follows: DAGVTQSPTHLIKTRGQQVTLRCSPKSGHDTVSWYQQALGQGPQFIFQYYEEEERQRGNFPDRFSGHQFPNYSSELNVNALLLGDSALYLCASSFPQEAGELFFGEGSRLTVL.

This clonotype was counted many times. This chain links TRBV12-3 or TRBV12-4 with TRBJ2-3; 8 positions match TRBD1. CDR3 length: 16 residues. V lost 5 bases and J lost 4; bases outside the gene matches: 11. The CDR3 DNA reads as TGTGCCAGCAGTCCTCCCGAAGGACAGGGCCCAGATACGCAGTATTTT. Protein: CASSPPEGQGPDTQYF.

This chain links TRBV4-1 with TRBJ1-1; TRBD1 aligns across 7 bases. The J segment lost 8 bases and the V segment lost 0 bases, leaving 3 bases of the junction unmatched. The CDR3 is 13 amino acids. Germline lookup yields CDR1 MGHRA and CDR2 YSYEKL. This CDR3 reads CASSQETTGEAFF. Written as DNA, the CDR3 is TGCGCCAGCAGCCAAGAAACGACAGGGGAAGCTTTCTTT.

The chain joins TRBV15 to TRBJ2-2; 7 nucleotides line up with TRBD1. Trimming removed 2 bases from V and 2 bases from J; junction bases left unmatched: 2. Looked up from germline, CDR1 is LNHNV and CDR2 is YYDKDF (reference sequence). The CDR3 runs to 15 residues. CDR3 sequence reads: CATSRRQGNTGELFF. CDR3 bases: TGTGCCACCAGCAGAAGACAGGGTAACACCGGGGAGCTGTTTTTT.